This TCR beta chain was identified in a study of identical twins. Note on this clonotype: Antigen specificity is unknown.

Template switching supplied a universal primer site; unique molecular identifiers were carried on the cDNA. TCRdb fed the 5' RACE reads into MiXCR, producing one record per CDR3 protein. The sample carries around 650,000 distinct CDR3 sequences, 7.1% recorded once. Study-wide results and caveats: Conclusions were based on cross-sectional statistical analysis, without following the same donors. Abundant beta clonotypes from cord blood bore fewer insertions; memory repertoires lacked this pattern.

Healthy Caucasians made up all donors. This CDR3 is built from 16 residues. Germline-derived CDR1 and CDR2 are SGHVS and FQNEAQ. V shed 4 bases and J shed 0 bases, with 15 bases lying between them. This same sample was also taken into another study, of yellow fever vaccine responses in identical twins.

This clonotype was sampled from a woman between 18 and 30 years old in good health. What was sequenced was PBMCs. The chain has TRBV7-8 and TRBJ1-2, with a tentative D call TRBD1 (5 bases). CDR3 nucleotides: TGTGCCAGCAGCTCTCCTCCGGGGCAAGCTAACTATGGCTACACCTTC. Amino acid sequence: CASSSPPGQANYGYTF.